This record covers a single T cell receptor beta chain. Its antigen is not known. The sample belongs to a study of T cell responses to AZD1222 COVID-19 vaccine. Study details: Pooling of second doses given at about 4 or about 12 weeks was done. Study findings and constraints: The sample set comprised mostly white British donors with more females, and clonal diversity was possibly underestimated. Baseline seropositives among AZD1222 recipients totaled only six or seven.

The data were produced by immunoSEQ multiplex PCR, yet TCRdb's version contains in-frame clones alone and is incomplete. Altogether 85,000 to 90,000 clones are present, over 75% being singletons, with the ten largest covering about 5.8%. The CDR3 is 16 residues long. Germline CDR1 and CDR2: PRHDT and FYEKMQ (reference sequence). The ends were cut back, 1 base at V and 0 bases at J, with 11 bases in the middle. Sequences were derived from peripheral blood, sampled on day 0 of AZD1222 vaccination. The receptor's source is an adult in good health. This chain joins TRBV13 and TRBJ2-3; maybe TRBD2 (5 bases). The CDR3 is CASSLVVGVSTDTQYF. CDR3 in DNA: TGTGCCAGCAGCTTAGTAGTGGGAGTGAGCACAGATACGCAGTATTTT.